The 24 T cell receptor beta chains reported below all come from one sample, sequenced in a study of blood T cells in healthy people across ages. Next came a second PCR, run for about 6 to 12 cycles, which used a sample-barcoded 5' primer along with a J-beta primer mix. TCRdb reprocessed the 5' RACE reads via MiXCR and lists one record per CDR3 protein. The data hold approximately 940,000 distinct CDR3 sequences, with about 48% observed a single time. The sequencing sample was made of blood. These receptors originate from a man aged 25 to 40 in good health.

This clonotype was seen once. This chain links TRBV20-1 with TRBJ2-3; no reliable D call. The CDR3 consists of 10 residues. Germline V CDR1 and CDR2: DFQATT, SNEGSKA (reference sequence). V was clipped by 8 bases and J by 4 bases, with 7 bases between them. CDR3 sequence (DNA): TGCAGTCTATGGGCAGATACGCAGTATTTT. Amino acids: CSLWADTQYF.

This clonotype was recorded at least ten times. J is TRBJ2-7 and V is TRBV7-9, with TRBD2 as a possible D gene (5 bases). The V end lost 6 bases, the J end lost 1 base, and 7 bases lay between the germline ends. The CDR3 covers 12 residues. The germline gives CDR1 SEHNR, CDR2 FQNEAQ (reference sequence). The CDR3 DNA reads TGTGCCAGCAGTTGGACTTCCTACGAGCAGTACTTC. Translated, it gives CASSWTSYEQYF.

This clonotype was observed at least ten times. The rearrangement uses TRBV10-3 and TRBJ2-1; D is possibly TRBD2 (5 bases). V was clipped by 2 bases and J by 8 bases, with 13 bases between them. CDR3 size: 14 residues. CDR1 and CDR2 from the germline V gene are ENHRY and SYGVKD. The CDR3 nucleotides read TGTGCCATCAGTGAGCGGGAATACCCCCATGAGCAGTTCTTC. Translated: CAISEREYPHEQFF.

This clonotype was detected a few times. V gene TRBV25-1 combines with J gene TRBJ2-7; 8 nucleotides line up with TRBD1. Losses at the gene ends were 3 bases for V and 4 bases for J; bases not matched to a gene: 8. The germline V gene has CDR1 MGHDK and CDR2 SYGVNS. The CDR3 covers 15 residues. DNA of the CDR3: TGTGCCAGCAGTGACCCCGGACAGGGAATTTACGAGCAGTACTTC. As protein: CASSDPGQGIYEQYF.

In this sample, this clonotype turned up a few times. V usage is TRBV15 and J usage is TRBJ2-3, with TRBD2 identical over 8 bases. Germline loops: CDR1 LNHNV, CDR2 YYDKDF (reference sequence). V dropped 6 bases and J dropped 4; count of bases not matched to a gene: 9. The CDR3 loop spans 15 amino acids. This CDR3 reads CATSTGGADADTQYF. CDR3 DNA sequence: TGTGCCACCAGTACCGGGGGGGCGGACGCAGATACGCAGTATTTT.

This clonotype was observed a few times. The chain links TRBV7-8 to TRBJ2-3, with 14 bases matching TRBD2. The CDR3 length is 18 residues. From germline, CDR1 is SGHVS and CDR2 FQNEAQ. V trimming: 6 bases; J trimming: 2 bases; junction bases outside the gene matches: 10. CDR3 sequence (DNA): TGTGCCAGCAGTGAGACTAGCGGGGGGGCAAGATACACAGATACGCAGTATTTT. Translating it yields CASSETSGGARYTDTQYF.

V usage is TRBV20-1 and J usage is TRBJ2-5; no clear D. V lost 2 bases to trimming and J lost 0 bases, with 7 bases between them. The CDR3 contains 13 residues. Germline CDR1 and CDR2: DFQATT and SNEGSKA (reference sequence). The CDR3 sequence: CSARLGYQETQYF. The CDR3 nucleotides read TGCAGTGCTAGATTGGGGTACCAAGAGACCCAGTACTTC.

V gene TRBV6-5 combines with J gene TRBJ2-7; TRBD1 matches 7 bases. Trimming removed 5 bases from V and 6 bases from J; junction bases left unmatched: 16. Germline V lookup: CDR1 MNHEY, CDR2 SVGAGI. This CDR3 region has 16 residues. CDR3 amino acids: CASSKNPGQWGVEQYF. In nucleotides, the CDR3 is TGTGCCAGCAGTAAGAACCCGGGACAGTGGGGTGTCGAGCAGTACTTC.

The chain recombines TRBV27 with TRBJ2-1; TRBD2 agrees at 15 bases. V lost 2 bases, J lost 1 base, and 6 bases stayed unmatched. The CDR3 spans 19 residues. Germline assignment: CDR1 MNHEY and CDR2 SMNVEV (reference sequence). CDR3 coding DNA: TGTGCCAGCAGTTTAGGACTAGCGGGGGGGCCTCCGTCCTACAATGAGCAGTTCTTC. Translated, it gives CASSLGLAGGPPSYNEQFF.

The V and J genes are TRBV20-1 and TRBJ2-1; 8 nucleotides agree with TRBD1. Per germline, CDR1 DFQATT and CDR2 SNEGSKA (reference sequence). The CDR3 is made up of 15 amino acids. With 6 bases clipped from V and 13 bases from J, the junction kept 20 bases outside the gene matches. CDR3 sequence: CSALPGDRKQETQFF. The CDR3 DNA follows: TGCAGTGCCCTCCCCGGGGACAGGAAACAAGAGACCCAGTTCTTC.

This chain links TRBV6-1 with TRBJ2-1, with D tentatively TRBD1 (6 bases). V was cut by 6 bases and J by 7 bases, with 13 bases left in between. Germline lookup yields CDR1 MNHNS and CDR2 SASEGT. CDR3 length: 13 amino acids. The DNA for the CDR3 is TGTGCCAGCAGGGAACAGGGTAAAAATGAGCAGTTCTTC. Translating it yields CASREQGKNEQFF.

This clonotype has a handful of counts. The chain employs TRBV7-2 and TRBJ2-3; D not certain. Trimming removed 6 bases at V and 8 bases at J, with 12 bases between. This CDR3 region has 12 residues. Per the germline V gene, CDR1 is SGHTA and CDR2 is FQGNSA. The CDR3 DNA reads as TGTGCCAGCAGTTCCGAGGTTGGTACGCAGTATTTT. It is translated as CASSSEVGTQYF.

The V and J genes are TRBV7-8 and TRBJ2-5; TRBD2 agrees at 9 bases. Looked up from germline, CDR1 is SGHVS and CDR2 is FQNEAQ. V shed 0 bases and J 2 bases; nucleotides not matched to a gene: 4. The length of the CDR3 is 16 residues. The CDR3 DNA follows: TGTGCCAGCAGCTTAGCTAAGAGCGGGGGGCAAGAGACCCAGTACTTC. Amino acids: CASSLAKSGGQETQYF.

This chain uses TRBV7-2 with TRBJ1-1, with D tentatively TRBD1 (5 bases). The CDR3 consists of 14 residues. Germline CDR1 reads SGHTA; CDR2 reads FQGNSA. V dropped 2 bases and J dropped 4 bases, with 11 bases sitting between them. In nucleotides, the CDR3 is TGTGCCAGCAGCTTACAGGGAAGCACCACTGAAGCTTTCTTT. It encodes CASSLQGSTTEAFF.

The CDR3 coding sequence is TGTGCCAGCAGCCAAAGTCGGGGGGCAACCGGGGAGCTGTTTTTT. Protein: CASSQSRGATGELFF. The chain recombines TRBV3-1 with TRBJ2-2; tentative D call: TRBD2 (7 bases). V was cut by 2 bases and J by 5 bases, with 12 bases left in between. Germline V gene data show CDR1 as LGHDT and CDR2 as YNNKEL (reference sequence). This CDR3 is built from 15 residues.

There are a few counts of this clonotype. The chain is built from TRBV10-3 and TRBJ2-5, with 13 bases matching TRBD2. The CDR3 covers 17 residues. Unmatched junction bases numbered 4, after V lost 3 bases and J lost 0 bases. Germline-derived CDR1 and CDR2 are ENHRY and SYGVKD. The CDR3 nucleotides are TGTGCCATCAGTGACCCGACTAGCGGGGGGTACCAAGAGACCCAGTACTTC. Amino acids: CAISDPTSGGYQETQYF.

The CDR3 DNA is TGCAGTGCCCCTAGGGACACCCAAGAGACCCAGTACTTC. Translating it yields CSAPRDTQETQYF. The chain couples TRBV20-1 to TRBJ2-5, with a possible D match to TRBD1 (6 bases). The CDR3 totals 13 residues. Germline V gives CDR1 DFQATT, CDR2 SNEGSKA (reference sequence). V dropped 6 bases and J dropped 1 base, with 12 bases sitting between them.

As for this clonotype: A read error is possible here, since a much larger clone lies one base away. This rearrangement joins TRBV4-2 to TRBJ2-7; D unclear. The CDR3 covers 15 residues. The V and J ends lost 4 bases and 4 bases respectively, with 17 bases between them. The germline gives CDR1 LGHNA, CDR2 YNFKEQ. The CDR3 spells CASSRDRVIDYEQYF. Written as DNA, the CDR3 is TGTGCCAGCAGCCGAGACCGGGTTATCGATTACGAGCAGTACTTC.

This clonotype was seen a single time. For the CDR3, the DNA is TGTGCCAGCGGCCCGGGACTAGTCTCCTACGAGCAGTACTTC. It encodes CASGPGLVSYEQYF. The rearrangement links TRBV4-2 to TRBJ2-7, with TRBD2 matching 8 bases. CDR3 length: 14 amino acids. Germline-derived CDR1 and CDR2 are LGHNA and YNFKEQ. Germline trimming cut 8 bases from V and 0 bases from J; bases unmatched to any gene: 6.

The chain combines TRBV5-1 with TRBJ1-1; 7 nucleotides line up with TRBD1. With 4 bases clipped from V and 0 bases from J, the junction kept 6 bases outside the gene matches. Germline assignment: CDR1 SGHRS and CDR2 YFSETQ. This CDR3 is built from 15 residues. CDR3: CASSAGDSMNTEAFF. The CDR3 nucleotides are TGCGCCAGCAGCGCGGGGGACAGCATGAACACTGAAGCTTTCTTT. Supplemented by reference TRBV5-1 and TRBJ1-1, the full variable domain reads KAGVTQTPRYLIKTRGQQVTLSCSPISGHRSVSWYQQTPGQGLQFLFEYFSETQRNKGNFPGRFSGRQFSNSRSEMNVSTLELGDSALYLCASSAGDSMNTEAFFGQGTRLTVV.

V gene TRBV9 combines with J gene TRBJ2-3; 8 bases fit TRBD2. The V and J ends lost 0 bases and 6 bases, in that order; junction bases with no gene match: 12. Germline CDR1 reads SGDLS; CDR2 reads YYNGEE. The CDR3 extends over 17 amino acids. The CDR3 loop reads CASSVGLANRLMDTQYF. The CDR3 DNA follows: TGTGCCAGCAGCGTAGGACTAGCGAACCGACTTATGGATACGCAGTATTTT.

The genes are TRBV7-9 and TRBJ2-7, with TRBD1 identical over 7 bases. The J call may be faulty, since TRBJ2-5 better matches the DNA end. CDR3 length: 15 residues. CDR1 is SEHNR, CDR2 FQNEAQ, per germline (reference sequence). As DNA, the CDR3 is TGTGCCAGCAGCCCCTTCGGGACAGCTCAAGAGACCCAGTACTTC. Protein sequence: CASSPFGTAQETQYF.

The rearrangement links TRBV6-5 to TRBJ1-2; D call uncertain. Germline V gene sequence: CDR1 MNHEY, CDR2 SVGAGI. Trimming removed 4 bases at V and 0 bases at J, with 9 bases between. The CDR3 contains 14 residues. The CDR3 spells CASSSYTTNYGYTF. The CDR3 DNA is TGTGCCAGCAGTTCCTACACGACTAACTATGGCTACACCTTC.

The V call is TRBV2, the J call TRBJ1-1, with a tentative D call TRBD1 (5 bases). The CDR3 length is 15 residues. Germline V lookup: CDR1 SNHLY, CDR2 FYNNEI. The V end was cut by 7 bases, the J end by 5 bases, with 20 bases between. DNA of the CDR3: TGTGCCAGCAATAATTTGGGCCAGGGAGGGACTGAAGCTTTCTTT. Amino acid sequence: CASNNLGQGGTEAFF.